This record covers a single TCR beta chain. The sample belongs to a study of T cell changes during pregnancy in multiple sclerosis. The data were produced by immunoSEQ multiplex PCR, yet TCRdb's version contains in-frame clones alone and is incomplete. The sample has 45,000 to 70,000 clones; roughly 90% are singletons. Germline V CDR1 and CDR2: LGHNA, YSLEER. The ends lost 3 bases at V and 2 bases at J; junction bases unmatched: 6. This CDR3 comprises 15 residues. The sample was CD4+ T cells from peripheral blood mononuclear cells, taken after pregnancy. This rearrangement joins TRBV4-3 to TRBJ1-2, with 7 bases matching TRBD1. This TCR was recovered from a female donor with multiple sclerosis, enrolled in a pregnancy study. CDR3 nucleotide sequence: TGCGCCAGCAGCCAGCACCCCAGGGGGAACTATGGCTACACCTTC. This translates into CASSQHPRGNYGYTF.